Listed below are T cell receptor beta chains from one sample, sequenced in a study of T cell repertoires in cytomegalovirus infection. TCRdb passed the reads through MiXCR, listing each CDR3 protein once. The table lists roughly 45,000 distinct CDR3 sequences, around 20% of them singletons. The antigens of these receptors remain unknown. Sequencing was carried out using PBMCs, sequenced either directly or after in vitro stimulation (not recorded which). The receptors come from a human donor in good health (CMV status not recorded). Some clones in this sample may be carry-over from other donors' samples. Each CDR3 is given with its conserved first and last residue. A row's size may be missing; if present it is once, few, many or a size class.

J gene: TRBJ2-7
clone size: many
V gene: TRBV7-2
CDR3 protein: CASSLEGLAGVYEQYF

J gene: TRBJ2-3
clone size: few
V gene: TRBV3-1
CDR3 protein: CASSQGTSGGRADTQYF

J gene: TRBJ1-1
clone size: -
V gene: TRBV12-3/TRBV12-4
CDR3 protein: CASLRGGYTEAFF

J gene: TRBJ2-7
clone size: few
V gene: TRBV6-2/TRBV6-3
CDR3 protein: CATYTSSVHPTAYEQYF

J gene: TRBJ2-1
clone size: many
V gene: TRBV7-9
CDR3 protein: CASSLGGVAAEQFF

J gene: TRBJ1-1
clone size: -
V gene: TRBV29-1
CDR3 protein: CSASGRDRGGTEAFF

J gene: TRBJ2-5
clone size: -
V gene: TRBV7-9
CDR3 protein: CASSSVGAQETQYF

J gene: TRBJ2-7
clone size: few
V gene: TRBV5-1
CDR3 protein: CASSLAPSRRASYEQYF

J gene: TRBJ1-6
clone size: few
V gene: TRBV11-2
CDR3 protein: CASSHPTEFNSPLHF

J gene: TRBJ1-5
clone size: -
V gene: TRBV12-3/TRBV12-4
CDR3 protein: CASSRQNNQPQHF

J gene: TRBJ2-5
clone size: -
V gene: TRBV11-2
CDR3 protein: CASSFTRVQETQYF

J gene: TRBJ1-1
clone size: -
V gene: TRBV29-1
CDR3 protein: CSVRRAVNTEAFF

J gene: TRBJ2-7
clone size: many
V gene: TRBV18
CDR3 protein: CASSPWDRLDEQYF

J gene: TRBJ2-1
clone size: many
V gene: TRBV29-1
CDR3 protein: CSAAGTSGVPSYNEQFF

J gene: TRBJ2-7
clone size: -
V gene: TRBV5-6
CDR3 protein: CASSLADREYEQYF

J gene: TRBJ2-3
clone size: many
V gene: TRBV2
CDR3 protein: CASSVGDTQYF

J gene: TRBJ2-1
clone size: few
V gene: TRBV10-3
CDR3 protein: CAISVGNEQFF

J gene: TRBJ2-2
clone size: -
V gene: TRBV7-2
CDR3 protein: CASSAEAGGTGELFF

J gene: TRBJ2-3
clone size: -
V gene: TRBV7-2
CDR3 protein: CASSLEPSTDTQYF

J gene: TRBJ2-3
clone size: -
V gene: TRBV7-2
CDR3 protein: CASSPPGLAGITDTQYF

J gene: TRBJ2-7
clone size: -
V gene: TRBV14
CDR3 protein: CASSQVPFTYEQYF

J gene: TRBJ2-3
clone size: many
V gene: TRBV7-2
CDR3 protein: CASSSPVYGKTDTQYF

J gene: TRBJ2-5
clone size: few
V gene: TRBV7-9
CDR3 protein: CASSLLAEETQYF

J gene: TRBJ2-3
clone size: many
V gene: TRBV7-8
CDR3 protein: CASSLGRTSGADTQYF

J gene: TRBJ1-2
clone size: many
V gene: TRBV6-5
CDR3 protein: CASVDRAYGYTF

J gene: TRBJ1-1
clone size: -
V gene: TRBV28
CDR3 protein: CASRRTGNTEAFF

J gene: TRBJ2-2
clone size: -
V gene: TRBV19
CDR3 protein: CASGNRVDGGLFF

J gene: TRBJ2-2
clone size: once
V gene: TRBV11-2
CDR3 protein: CAIKGQWDGELFF

J gene: TRBJ2-2
clone size: -
V gene: TRBV6-5
CDR3 protein: CASARQGDTGELFF

J gene: TRBJ2-3
clone size: many
V gene: TRBV7-2
CDR3 protein: CASSGGGSTDTQYF

J gene: TRBJ2-7
clone size: many
V gene: TRBV7-8
CDR3 protein: CASSPTTSGMNEQYF

J gene: TRBJ2-5
clone size: -
V gene: TRBV2
CDR3 protein: CASSEQTVETQYF

J gene: TRBJ2-7
clone size: few
V gene: TRBV6-5
CDR3 protein: CASSYFLGTNYEQYF

J gene: TRBJ1-2
clone size: -
V gene: TRBV10-3
CDR3 protein: CAISESMETGVGYTF

J gene: TRBJ2-7
clone size: medium-sized
V gene: TRBV6-5
CDR3 protein: CASRGGGPMHEQYF

J gene: TRBJ1-1
clone size: few
V gene: TRBV11-2
CDR3 protein: CASSQGGRRPAFF

J gene: TRBJ1-1
clone size: -
V gene: TRBV29-1
CDR3 protein: CSVDGRALGNTEAFF

J gene: TRBJ1-6
clone size: -
V gene: TRBV2
CDR3 protein: CASSEASGPNSPLHF

J gene: TRBJ2-2
clone size: -
V gene: TRBV4-2
CDR3 protein: CASSQDDSRVGTGELFF

J gene: TRBJ2-3
clone size: medium-sized
V gene: TRBV7-2
CDR3 protein: CASSRASAGGTDTQYF

J gene: TRBJ2-5
clone size: few
V gene: TRBV27
CDR3 protein: CASSLSIMTGQETQYF

J gene: TRBJ2-1
clone size: -
V gene: TRBV3-1
CDR3 protein: CVSSQGTGAYNEQFF

J gene: TRBJ1-3
clone size: many
V gene: TRBV18
CDR3 protein: CASSPARGPGNTIYF

J gene: TRBJ2-1
clone size: many
V gene: TRBV11-3
CDR3 protein: CASSYVGGYNEQFF

J gene: TRBJ2-3
clone size: many
V gene: TRBV12-3/TRBV12-4
CDR3 protein: CASRGSGGYTDTQYF

J gene: TRBJ2-7
clone size: -
V gene: TRBV27
CDR3 protein: CASSPFLGGGVAGVEYEQYF

J gene: TRBJ2-1
clone size: few
V gene: TRBV11-2
CDR3 protein: CASSFNRGTYNEQFF

J gene: TRBJ2-1
clone size: many
V gene: TRBV14
CDR3 protein: CASSQDGGGPLWEQFF

J gene: TRBJ1-6
clone size: many
V gene: TRBV7-2
CDR3 protein: CASSSIWDSIYLNSPLHF

J gene: TRBJ2-3
clone size: -
V gene: TRBV12-3/TRBV12-4
CDR3 protein: CASRAWDKTDTQYF

J gene: TRBJ1-1
clone size: -
V gene: TRBV15
CDR3 protein: CATQRNTEAFF

J gene: TRBJ2-2
clone size: -
V gene: TRBV2
CDR3 protein: CASTRQIDTGELFF

J gene: TRBJ2-3
clone size: many
V gene: TRBV7-2
CDR3 protein: CASGVAYTDTQYF

J gene: TRBJ2-7
clone size: many
V gene: TRBV7-8
CDR3 protein: CASSPVGHEQYF